Following are 14 T cell receptor beta chains from one sample sequenced in a study of OX40 agonist ivuxolimab in advanced cancers. Sequencing used immunoSEQ multiplex PCR; TCRdb keeps in-frame clones, though not all of them. Among fewer than 90,000 clones listed, roughly 86% were seen once. Here the sequenced sample was CD4+ or CD8+ T cells sorted from blood, taken in a trial of the OX40 agonist ivuxolimab. These receptors all come from an adult with an advanced solid tumor such as melanoma, head and neck, liver or kidney cancer.

The chain couples TRBV7-8 to TRBJ1-1; TRBD1 might be the D (5 bases). V was cut by 5 bases and J by 7 bases, with 14 bases left in between. The CDR3 runs to 13 residues. Per germline, CDR1 SGHVS and CDR2 FQNEAQ. The CDR3: CASSPRGVFEAFF. CDR3 sequence (DNA): TGTGCCAGCAGCCCTAGGGGTGTATTTGAAGCTTTCTTT.

In this sample, this clone turned up once. The CDR3 spells CASSVRYNEQFF. The CDR3, as DNA: TGTGCCAGCAGTGTACGGTACAATGAGCAGTTCTTC. This chain joins TRBV6-1 and TRBJ2-1; D remains ambiguous. Germline V gene data show CDR1 as MNHNS and CDR2 as SASEGT. CDR3 size: 12 residues. V lost 4 bases and J 4 bases, leaving 5 bases between the germline ends.

The rearrangement uses TRBV28 and TRBJ1-5; TRBD1 agrees at 8 bases. Germline V CDR1 and CDR2: MDHEN, SYDVKM. J lost 9 bases, V lost 5 bases, and 21 bases had no gene match. The CDR3 is 18 residues long. The CDR3: CASSPNRGFSYVVLPQHF. The CDR3 DNA follows: TGTGCCAGCAGTCCCAACAGGGGGTTCTCATATGTTGTTTTGCCCCAGCATTTT.

The gene calls are TRBV6-1 and TRBJ2-7; 9 bases agree with TRBD1. The length of the CDR3 is 16 residues. The V segment lost 3 bases and the J segment 1 base; nucleotides outside the gene matches: 7. In germline, CDR1 is MNHNS, CDR2 SASEGT. The DNA of the CDR3 is TGTGCCAGCAGTGACCCCAGACAGGGGGGATCCTACGAGCAGTACTTC. Protein: CASSDPRQGGSYEQYF.

This clone has a single count. The chain employs TRBV4-3 and TRBJ1-6; 7 bases are a match to TRBD1. Germline CDR1 reads LGHNA; CDR2 reads YSLEER. V was pared by 4 bases and J by 8 bases, with 14 bases of the junction left unmatched. The CDR3 is made up of 17 amino acids. CDR3 protein: CASSRVGGDRVYSPLHF. Here the CDR3 DNA reads TGCGCCAGCAGCCGCGTAGGAGGAGACAGGGTATATTCACCCCTCCACTTT.

V is TRBV11-1 and J is TRBJ1-1; D may be TRBD1 (5 bases). Trimming left V 1 base short and J 2 bases short, with 11 bases between. From germline, CDR1 is SGHAT and CDR2 FQDESV (reference sequence). The CDR3 totals 15 residues. In DNA form, the CDR3 reads TGTGCCAGCAGCTTAGGGGGGAGTTACAACACTGAAGCTTTCTTT. Translated, it gives CASSLGGSYNTEAFF.

The chain combines TRBV7-9 with TRBJ1-1; no clear D. CDR1 and CDR2 from the germline V gene are SEHNR and FQNEAQ (reference sequence). Between the trimmed V and J ends, which lost 0 bases and 1 base, there was a span of 6 bases. The CDR3 consists of 14 residues. CDR3 amino acids: CASSLASRNTEAFF. CDR3 nucleotide sequence: TGTGCCAGCAGCTTAGCTTCAAGGAACACTGAAGCTTTCTTT. Using reference TRBV7-9 and TRBJ1-1 for the parts outside the CDR3, the full variable domain is DTGVSQNPRHKITKRGQNVTFRCDPISEHNRLYWYRQTLGQGPEFLTYFQNEAQLEKSRLLSDRFSAERPKGSFSTLEIQRTEQGDSAMYLCASSLASRNTEAFFGQGTRLTVV.

This chain joins TRBV12-2 and TRBJ1-1; TRBD1, the table's D call, lacks a check against the DNA. TRBV12-2 is an annotated pseudogene. CDR3 length equals 14 residues. The CDR3 reads CASRSRLTGRGAFF. CDR3 DNA sequence: TGTGCAAGTCGCTCCAGACTTACAGGGAGAGGAGCTTTCTTT.

The rearrangement uses TRBV18 and TRBJ1-2; D remains ambiguous. The CDR3 is 13 residues long. V lost 2 bases and J lost 2, with 6 bases in between. CDR1 is KGHSH, CDR2 LQKENI, per germline. This CDR3 reads CASSPSENYGYTF. Written as DNA, the CDR3 is TGTGCCAGCTCACCATCCGAGAACTATGGCTACACCTTC.

This clone was counted only a few times. CDR3 loop: CASSLERDGPSYF. CDR3 bases: TGTGCCAGCAGCTTAGAAAGGGACGGACCATCTTACTTC. This chain connects TRBV7-2 to TRBJ2-5; D might be TRBD1 or TRBD2, each matching 5 bases. Germline V lookup: CDR1 SGHTA, CDR2 FQGNSA. The CDR3 has 13 residues. Trimming removed 1 base at V and 14 bases at J, with 17 bases between.

The chain has TRBV30 and TRBJ1-2, with a weak D call TRBD1 (5 bases). Trimming shortened V by 4 bases and J by 0 bases, and 15 bases separated the two germline ends. The CDR3 spans 15 residues. Per the germline V gene, CDR1 is GTSNPN and CDR2 is SVGIG (reference sequence). CDR3 protein: CAWTRDGNSNYGYTF. The CDR3 region has the DNA TGTGCCTGGACCCGGGACGGAAACTCTAACTATGGCTACACCTTC.

The chain combines TRBV4-2 with TRBJ2-7; TRBD2 matches at 7 bases. The CDR3 loop spans 16 amino acids. The trim removed 4 bases at V and 1 base at J, leaving 10 bases unmatched. Germline V lookup: CDR1 LGHNA, CDR2 YNFKEQ. The CDR3 DNA is TGTGCCAGCAGCCTGAGTGCCGGGACTACTTCCTACGAGCAGTACTTC. Amino acids: CASSLSAGTTSYEQYF.

The J gene is TRBJ1-4, the V gene TRBV7-9; no clear D. This CDR3 spans 14 amino acids. In germline, CDR1 is SEHNR, CDR2 FQNEAQ (reference sequence). The germline V and J ends were trimmed by 0 bases and 4 bases, with 6 bases remaining between them. For the CDR3, the DNA is TGTGCCAGCAGCTTAGCGGGAAATAATGAAAAACTGTTTTTT. Its translation: CASSLAGNNEKLFF.

The rearrangement joins TRBV21-1 to TRBJ2-7; the DNA was not compared with TRBD2, the D call given in the table. TRBV21-1 is recorded as a pseudogene. This CDR3 has 12 residues. The CDR3 nucleotides read TGTGCCAGCAGACTCATGGCGGGGGGGCAGTACTTC. As protein: CASRLMAGGQYF.